The 28 T cell receptor beta chains in this list originate from one sample, sequenced in a study of T-cell memory formation after mild COVID-19. A single record per CDR3 protein comes from TCRdb applying MiXCR to the 5' RACE reads. The table has around 370,000 distinct CDR3 sequences, 20% to 25% seen once. Sequencing used PBMCs or a T cell subset sorted from them (not recorded which). The origin of the receptors is an adult woman who had mild COVID-19 (a few samples of this study predate the infection). Cell type and time point are not known.

This clonotype appeared a few times. This chain connects TRBV4-1 to TRBJ2-5; 9 bases are a match to TRBD2. Germline CDR1 reads MGHRA; CDR2 reads YSYEKL. V gave up 5 bases and J gave up 5 bases; unmatched junction bases: 9. This CDR3 contains 15 residues. The CDR3 nucleotides are TGCGCCAGCAGCACCCGGGGACTAGCCCAGGAGACCCAGTACTTC. It translates to CASSTRGLAQETQYF.

This clonotype was detected only a few times. The V call is TRBV10-3, the J call TRBJ2-7; 10 positions agree with TRBD2. Germline CDR1 reads ENHRY; CDR2 reads SYGVKD. CDR3 length: 17 residues. The trim removed 0 bases at V and 1 base at J, leaving 6 bases unmatched. The CDR3 here is CAISESWSGGVSYEQYF. In DNA form, the CDR3 reads TGTGCCATCAGTGAGTCGTGGAGCGGGGGGGTTTCCTACGAGCAGTACTTC.

The rearrangement joins TRBV12-3 or TRBV12-4 to TRBJ1-6; D may be TRBD1 (6 bases). CDR3 length: 15 residues. V gave up 6 bases and J gave up 7 bases, with 16 bases separating them. In DNA, the CDR3 is TGTGCCAGCAGCCTTGCGACAGGTGGAAATTCACCCCTCCACTTT. Residues: CASSLATGGNSPLHF.

This clonotype was seen a handful of times. The chain employs TRBV20-1 and TRBJ1-3; no firm D call. V lost 0 bases and J lost 2, with 8 bases in between. The CDR3 covers 14 residues. The germline gives CDR1 DFQATT, CDR2 SNEGSKA (reference sequence). In DNA form, the CDR3 reads TGCAGTGCTAGAGAGAGCAGACCTGGAAACACCATATATTTT. It yields the protein CSARESRPGNTIYF.

This clonotype has a handful of counts. The rearrangement joins TRBV7-8 to TRBJ2-1; a weak D match, TRBD2 (5 bases). Trimming stripped 5 bases from V and 4 bases from J, with 15 bases between. Germline loops: CDR1 SGHVS, CDR2 FQNEAQ. The CDR3 spans 15 residues. The CDR3 nucleotides read TGTGCCAGCAGCCCGGCGAGCGGCCCTTACAATGAGCAGTTCTTC. It translates to CASSPASGPYNEQFF.

This clonotype was recorded many times. The chain recombines TRBV12-5 with TRBJ2-1; D ambiguous. Germline CDR1 reads LGHNT; CDR2 reads FRNRAP. This CDR3 comprises 11 residues. Trimming cost V 1 base and J 6 bases, with 1 base left between them. This chain's CDR3 is CASGLGNEQFF. The CDR3 nucleotides are TGTGCTAGTGGTTTGGGCAATGAGCAGTTCTTC. Complete variable domain (other parts from reference TRBV12-5 and TRBJ2-1): DARVTQTPRHKVTEMGQEVTMRCQPILGHNTVFWYRQTMMQGLELLAYFRNRAPLDDSGMPKDRFSAEMPDATLATLKIQPSEPRDSAVYFCASGLGNEQFFGPGTRLTVL.

This clonotype was counted only a few times. The DNA for the CDR3 is TGTGCCAGCAGCCCACGGAAGACAGATACTGGAAACACCATATATTTT. This codes for CASSPRKTDTGNTIYF. The chain links TRBV7-9 to TRBJ1-3, with a tentative D call TRBD1 (5 bases). Trimming pared 5 bases from V and 2 bases from J, leaving 16 bases between. CDR3 length: 16 amino acids. Per germline, CDR1 SEHNR and CDR2 FQNEAQ (reference sequence).

The CDR3 DNA reads TGTGCCAGCAGTGAAGGTCTAGCGGGGCCATATACGCAGTATTTT. Residues: CASSEGLAGPYTQYF. The genes are TRBV6-1 and TRBJ2-3; TRBD2 agrees at 9 bases. Germline CDR1 and CDR2: MNHNS and SASEGT. Losses at the gene ends were 1 base for V and 7 bases for J; bases not matched to a gene: 6. The CDR3 contains 15 residues.

The rearrangement joins TRBV24-1 to TRBJ1-2; tentative D call: TRBD1 (5 bases). Trimming removed 2 bases at V and 4 bases at J, with 10 bases between. The length of the CDR3 is 14 residues. CDR1 KGHDR and CDR2 SFDVKD come from the germline V gene. CDR3 in amino acids: CATSDSRVVYGYTF. Here the CDR3 DNA reads TGTGCCACCAGTGATTCCAGGGTTGTCTATGGCTACACCTTC.

The gene calls are TRBV6-6 and TRBJ1-5; D unresolved. V was cut by 0 bases and J by 2 bases, with 5 bases left in between. The germline V gene has CDR1 MNHNY and CDR2 SVGAGI (reference sequence). CDR3 length: 14 residues. CDR3 sequence (DNA): TGTGCCAGCAGTTACTCTGGGGGCAATCAGCCCCAGCATTTT. It specifies CASSYSGGNQPQHF.

J is TRBJ2-7 and V is TRBV5-1, with D tentatively TRBD2 (6 bases). The CDR3 has 15 amino acids. Germline V gene data show CDR1 as SGHRS and CDR2 as YFSETQ. V dropped 4 bases and J dropped 2 bases, with 16 bases sitting between them. CDR3 protein: CASSPEGTSAYEQYF. DNA of the CDR3: TGCGCCAGCAGCCCCGAGGGGACTTCTGCCTACGAGCAGTACTTC.

This clonotype was counted between two and nine times. The rearrangement uses TRBV29-1 and TRBJ2-3; D gene unclear. The CDR3 is made up of 13 amino acids. Germline CDR1 is SQVTM and CDR2 is ANQGSEA. Trimming stripped 3 bases from V and 1 base from J, with 8 bases between. For the CDR3, the DNA is TGCAGCGTTGACGGAGCCCGCACAGATACGCAGTATTTT. This translates into CSVDGARTDTQYF.

The chain couples TRBV4-1 to TRBJ2-2; D gene uncertain. V lost 2 bases and J lost 7, with 17 bases in between. Germline CDR1 MGHRA, CDR2 YSYEKL. The CDR3 consists of 16 residues. This chain's CDR3 is CASSQQFTRRDGELFF. In DNA, the CDR3 is TGCGCCAGCAGCCAACAATTTACACGTCGCGACGGGGAGCTGTTTTTT.

This clonotype was counted a few times. The chain joins TRBV7-2 to TRBJ2-6, with TRBD1 matching over 9 bases. The J segment lost 4 bases and the V segment lost 1 base, leaving 8 bases of the junction unmatched. The CDR3 has 18 amino acids. CDR1 and CDR2 from the germline V gene are SGHTA and FQGNSA. In DNA, the CDR3 is TGTGCCAGCAGCTTAGGGGCCGACAGGGGGGCCGGGGCCAACGTCCTGACTTTC. This translates into CASSLGADRGAGANVLTF.

This clonotype was observed at least ten times. The chain has TRBV4-2 and TRBJ2-1; D is perhaps TRBD2 (5 bases). The germline V and J ends were trimmed by 0 bases and 2 bases, with 11 bases remaining between them. The CDR3 has 16 amino acids. The germline V gene encodes CDR1 LGHNA and CDR2 YNFKEQ. CDR3 in DNA: TGTGCCAGCAGCCAAGATGTGAACGGGGCCTACAATGAGCAGTTCTTC. This translates into CASSQDVNGAYNEQFF.

The rearrangement links TRBV19 to TRBJ2-3; D might be TRBD1 (5 bases). This CDR3 is built from 14 residues. V was trimmed by 5 bases and J by 5 bases, leaving 14 bases between them. Looked up from germline, CDR1 is LNHDA and CDR2 is SQIVND (reference sequence). The CDR3 spells CASSPRVMRDTQYF. The CDR3 DNA reads as TGTGCCAGTAGTCCCAGGGTGATGAGAGATACGCAGTATTTT. The whole variable domain, remainder taken from reference TRBV19 and TRBJ2-3, is DGGITQSPKYLFRKEGQNVTLSCEQNLNHDAMYWYRQDPGQGLRLIYYSQIVNDFQKGDIAEGYSVSREKKESFPLTVTSAQKNPTAFYLCASSPRVMRDTQYFGPGTRLTVL.

The gene calls are TRBV7-3 and TRBJ1-1; 10 bases align to TRBD1. This CDR3 contains 14 residues. CDR1 is SGHTA, CDR2 FQGTGA, per germline. V was pared by 5 bases and J by 6 bases, with 6 bases of the junction left unmatched. The CDR3 sequence: CASSPGTGVPEAFF. The CDR3 DNA reads as TGTGCCAGCAGCCCCGGGACAGGGGTTCCTGAAGCTTTCTTT.

This clonotype was recorded a few times. V and J are TRBV29-1 and TRBJ2-3; 13 bases map to TRBD2. The CDR3 runs to 15 residues. CDR1 is SQVTM, CDR2 ANQGSEA, per germline. The trim removed 7 bases at V and 1 base at J, leaving 5 bases unmatched. Here the CDR3 reads CSGRTSGSGTDTQYF. The CDR3 DNA follows: TGCAGCGGAAGGACTAGCGGGAGTGGCACAGATACGCAGTATTTT.

This clonotype was observed a handful of times. The chain joins TRBV7-8 to TRBJ2-3, with TRBD2 matching 7 bases. Looked up from germline, CDR1 is SGHVS and CDR2 is FQNEAQ. Trimming cost V 2 bases and J 2 bases; bases outside gene matches: 4. This CDR3 spans 15 amino acids. CDR3 loop: CASSLRRELTDTQYF. For the CDR3, the DNA is TGTGCCAGCAGCTTACGGCGGGAGCTCACAGATACGCAGTATTTT.

This clonotype appeared a few times. The V and J genes are TRBV29-1 and TRBJ2-1; D uncertain. The ends were cut back, 3 bases at V and 14 bases at J, with 8 bases in the middle. The CDR3 sequence is 9 residues long. CDR1 is SQVTM, CDR2 ANQGSEA, per germline. The CDR3 spells CSVDSSEFF. Written as DNA, the CDR3 is TGCAGCGTTGATTCCAGTGAGTTCTTC.

The chain is built from TRBV24-1 and TRBJ2-7; the match to TRBD1 covers 7 bases. Losses at the gene ends were 3 bases for V and 7 bases for J; bases not matched to a gene: 5. The germline CDR1 and CDR2 sequences are KGHDR and SFDVKD. The CDR3 is 13 amino acids. The CDR3 is CATSDGQEREQYF. The CDR3 DNA reads TGTGCCACCAGTGATGGACAGGAGCGGGAGCAGTACTTC.

This clonotype was picked up a small number of times. The chain combines TRBV10-3 with TRBJ2-7; 10 bases map to TRBD2. Unmatched junction bases numbered 5, after V lost 3 bases and J lost 3 bases. CDR3 length: 15 amino acids. CDR1 is ENHRY, CDR2 SYGVKD, per germline. As DNA, the CDR3 is TGTGCCATCAGTGACCTAGCGGGAGTGAGCTACGAGCAGTACTTC. This gives the protein CAISDLAGVSYEQYF.

This clonotype came up a few times. The chain employs TRBV24-1 and TRBJ2-1, with D possibly TRBD1 on 6 matching bases. CDR3 size: 17 residues. The V and J ends lost 4 bases and 1 base respectively, with 16 bases between them. Germline assignment: CDR1 KGHDR and CDR2 SFDVKD. DNA for the CDR3: TGTGCCACCAGTGACTCTACAGGGCACCATTCCTACAATGAGCAGTTCTTC. It is translated as CATSDSTGHHSYNEQFF.

V usage is TRBV5-1 and J usage is TRBJ2-6; D is uncertain. The CDR3 sequence is 16 residues long. Germline V lookup: CDR1 SGHRS, CDR2 YFSETQ. Between the trimmed V and J ends, which lost 7 bases and 0 bases, there was a span of 14 bases. In DNA, the CDR3 is TGCGCCAGCCGCTACACGGCGAGCTCTGGGGCCAACGTCCTGACTTTC. This codes for CASRYTASSGANVLTF.

In nucleotides, the CDR3 is TGCAGCGTTGATATAGGCTACGAGCAGTACTTC. Translating it yields CSVDIGYEQYF. The chain has TRBV29-1 and TRBJ2-7; D not certain. This CDR3 has 11 residues. The V gene lost 3 bases and the J gene lost 3 bases, with 6 bases spanning the gap. The germline V gene has CDR1 SQVTM and CDR2 ANQGSEA.

This sequence joins TRBV11-2 and TRBJ2-2; D not certain. V was clipped by 0 bases and J by 8 bases, with 13 bases between them. Germline CDR1 is SGHAT and CDR2 is FQNNGV. This CDR3 comprises 15 residues. CDR3 protein: CASSLDPWGGGELFF. CDR3 coding DNA: TGTGCCAGCAGCTTAGATCCCTGGGGTGGAGGGGAGCTGTTTTTT.

This clonotype was observed a handful of times. V gene TRBV12-3 or TRBV12-4 combines with J gene TRBJ1-2; TRBD1 is a possible D gene (5 bases). There are 13 residues in the CDR3. The ends were cut back, 6 bases at V and 8 bases at J, with 16 bases in the middle. The CDR3 coding sequence is TGTGCCAGCAGCCTTCAGGGTTCTGAAGGCTACACCTTC. Its translation: CASSLQGSEGYTF.

This chain links TRBV7-9 with TRBJ2-7; no definite D call. V gave up 5 bases and J gave up 6 bases, with 8 bases separating them. The CDR3 totals 11 residues. Germline loops: CDR1 SEHNR, CDR2 FQNEAQ (reference sequence). This chain's CDR3 is CASSGLGEQYF. The CDR3 DNA reads as TGTGCCAGCAGCGGTCTAGGCGAGCAGTACTTC.